This T cell receptor (beta chain) was captured by sequencing in a study of Ad26.COV2.S vaccination and SARS-CoV-2 variants. Study-wide results and caveats: Quantification of TCR breadth and depth may have yielded underestimates of total T cell responses. Once vaccination had occurred, spike-specific CD8+ and CD4+ T cell responses reportedly showed substantial breadth. Individuals receiving vaccine had higher spike-specific TCR breadth than placebo recipients did. Similar non-spike TCR breadth was seen in vaccine and placebo recipients.

Clones were sequenced by immunoSEQ multiplex PCR, and TCRdb holds only the in-frame ones, with some missing. In the table there are about 350,000 clones, just over 90% of which are singletons. To note about this clone: Antigen unknown.

CDR3 length: 17 amino acids. V lost 5 bases to trimming and J lost 0 bases; unmatched junction nucleotides: 10. Germline lookup yields CDR1 MNHNY and CDR2 SVGAGI (reference sequence). Sample: peripheral blood, taken after recovery from COVID-19. This chain links TRBV6-6 with TRBJ1-2, with 9 bases identical to TRBD1. The sequence derives from a human donor who had recovered from COVID-19. CDR3 sequence: CASSRRAGQGANYGYTF. The CDR3 DNA sequence: TGTGCCAGCAGTCGCAGAGCGGGACAGGGAGCTAACTATGGCTACACCTTC.